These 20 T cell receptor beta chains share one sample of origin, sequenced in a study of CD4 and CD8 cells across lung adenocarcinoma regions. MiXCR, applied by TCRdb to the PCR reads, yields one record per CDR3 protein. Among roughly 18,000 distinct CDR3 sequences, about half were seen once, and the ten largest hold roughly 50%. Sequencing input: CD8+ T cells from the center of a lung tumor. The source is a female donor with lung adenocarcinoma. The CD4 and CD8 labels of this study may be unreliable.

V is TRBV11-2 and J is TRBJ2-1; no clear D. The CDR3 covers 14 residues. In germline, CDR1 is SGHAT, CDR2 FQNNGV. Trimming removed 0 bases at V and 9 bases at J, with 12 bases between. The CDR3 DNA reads TGTGCCAGCAGCTTAGAGACTGGTATAAGTGAGCAGTTCTTC. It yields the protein CASSLETGISEQFF.

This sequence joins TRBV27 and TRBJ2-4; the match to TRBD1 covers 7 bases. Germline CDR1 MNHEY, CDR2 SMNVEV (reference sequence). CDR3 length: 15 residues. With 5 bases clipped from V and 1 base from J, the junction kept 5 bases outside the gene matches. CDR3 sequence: CASSILQGAKNIQYF. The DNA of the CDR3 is TGTGCCAGCAGTATCCTACAGGGGGCCAAAAACATTCAGTACTTC.

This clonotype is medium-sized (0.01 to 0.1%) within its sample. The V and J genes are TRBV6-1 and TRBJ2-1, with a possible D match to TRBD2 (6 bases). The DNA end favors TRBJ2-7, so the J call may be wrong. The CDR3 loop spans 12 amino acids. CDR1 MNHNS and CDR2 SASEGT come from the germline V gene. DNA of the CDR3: TGTGCCAGCAACCGGGGGTCCTACGAGCAGTACTTC. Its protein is CASNRGSYEQYF.

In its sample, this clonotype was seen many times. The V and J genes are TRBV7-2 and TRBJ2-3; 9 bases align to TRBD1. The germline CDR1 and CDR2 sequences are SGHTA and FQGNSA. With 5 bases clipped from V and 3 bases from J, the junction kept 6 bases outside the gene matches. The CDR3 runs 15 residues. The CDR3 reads CASSMDRGKTDTQYF. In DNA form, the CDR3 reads TGTGCCAGCAGCATGGACAGGGGAAAGACAGATACGCAGTATTTT.

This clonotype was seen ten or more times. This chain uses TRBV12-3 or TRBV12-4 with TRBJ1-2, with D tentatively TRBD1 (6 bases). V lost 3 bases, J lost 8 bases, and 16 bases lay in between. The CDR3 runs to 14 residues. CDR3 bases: TGTGCCAGCAGTTTTTCCCAAAAGGGGGGCGGCTACACCTTC. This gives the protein CASSFSQKGGGYTF.

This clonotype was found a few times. The CDR3 reads CASSYSWAGRGETQYF. CDR3 DNA sequence: TGTGCCAGCAGTTACTCGTGGGCGGGGAGAGGGGAGACCCAGTACTTC. The J gene is TRBJ2-1, the V gene TRBV6-2 or TRBV6-3, with a possible D match to TRBD2 (6 bases). Near its end, the DNA agrees better with TRBJ2-5, so the J call may be wrong. Germline V gives CDR1 MNHEY, CDR2 SVGEGT. This CDR3 spans 16 amino acids.

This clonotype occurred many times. The CDR3 here is CASSSPRETSSTDTQYF. CDR3 nucleotide sequence: TGTGCCAGCAGCTCCCCTAGGGAGACATCCAGCACAGATACGCAGTATTTT. V and J are TRBV6-1 and TRBJ2-3, with a tentative D call TRBD2 (5 bases). CDR1 MNHNS and CDR2 SASEGT come from the germline V gene. The V end was cut by 6 bases, the J end by 0 bases, with 19 bases between. This CDR3 is built from 17 residues.

CDR3 amino acids: CASSLITGVGDRLNIQYF. The CDR3 region has the DNA TGTGCCAGCAGCTTAATTACGGGTGTGGGGGATCGGCTAAACATTCAGTACTTC. The chain links TRBV7-2 to TRBJ2-4; D may correspond to TRBD1 or TRBD2 (5 bases each). Between the trimmed V and J ends, which lost 2 bases and 6 bases, there was a span of 23 bases. Germline CDR1 SGHTA, CDR2 FQGNSA. The CDR3 is 18 residues long. The full variable domain, with the rest looked up from reference TRBV7-2 and TRBJ2-4, is GAGVSQSPSNKVTEKGKDVELRCDPISGHTALYWYRQSLGQGLEFLIYFQGNSAPDKSGLPSDRFSAERTGGSVSTLTIQRTQQEDSAVYLCASSLITGVGDRLNIQYFGAGTRLSVL.

CDR3 DNA sequence: TGTGCCAGCAGTTTGTGGGGTACAACTAATGAAAAACTGTTTTTT. It specifies CASSLWGTTNEKLFF. The rearrangement joins TRBV12-3 or TRBV12-4 to TRBJ1-4; D gene unclear. V dropped 3 bases and J dropped 0 bases, with 8 bases sitting between them. The CDR3 totals 15 residues.

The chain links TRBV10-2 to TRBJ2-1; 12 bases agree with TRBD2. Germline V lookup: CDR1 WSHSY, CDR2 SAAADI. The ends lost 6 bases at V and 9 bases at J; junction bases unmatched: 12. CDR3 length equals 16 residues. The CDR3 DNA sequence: TGCGCCAGCAGACCACCTGGGACTAGCGGGCCCGGTGAGCAGTTCTTC. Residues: CASRPPGTSGPGEQFF.

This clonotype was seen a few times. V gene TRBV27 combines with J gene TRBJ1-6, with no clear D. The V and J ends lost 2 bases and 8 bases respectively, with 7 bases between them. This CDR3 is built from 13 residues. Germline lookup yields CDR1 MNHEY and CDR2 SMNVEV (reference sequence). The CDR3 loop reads CASSLDGDSPLHF. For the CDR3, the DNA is TGTGCCAGCAGTTTAGACGGAGATTCACCCCTCCACTTT.

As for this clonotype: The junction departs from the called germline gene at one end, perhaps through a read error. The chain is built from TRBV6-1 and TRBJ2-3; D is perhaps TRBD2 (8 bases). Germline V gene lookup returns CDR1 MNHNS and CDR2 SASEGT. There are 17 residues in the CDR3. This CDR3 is CASSGGLGGGLEETQYF. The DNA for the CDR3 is TGTGCCAGCAGTGGGGGACTAGGGGGCGGGCTCGAAGAGACCCAGTATTTC.

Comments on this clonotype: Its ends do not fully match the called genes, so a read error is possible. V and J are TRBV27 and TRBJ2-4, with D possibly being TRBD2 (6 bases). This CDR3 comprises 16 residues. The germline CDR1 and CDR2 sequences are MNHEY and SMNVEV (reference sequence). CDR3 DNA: TGTGCCAGCAGCTCTTGGGGGGAGAGTGGCAAAAATACGCAGTATTTC. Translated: CASSSWGESGKNTQYF.

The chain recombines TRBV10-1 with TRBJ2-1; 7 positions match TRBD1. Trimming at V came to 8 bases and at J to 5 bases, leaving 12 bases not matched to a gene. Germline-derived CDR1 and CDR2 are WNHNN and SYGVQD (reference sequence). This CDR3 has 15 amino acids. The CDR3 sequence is CASPFTQGTNNEQFF. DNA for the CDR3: TGCGCCAGCCCTTTCACACAGGGGACAAACAATGAGCAGTTCTTC.

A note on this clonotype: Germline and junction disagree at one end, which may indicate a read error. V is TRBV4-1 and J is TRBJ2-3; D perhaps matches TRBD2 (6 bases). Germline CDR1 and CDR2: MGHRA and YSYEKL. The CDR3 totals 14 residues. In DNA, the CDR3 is TGCGCGAGCAGAGGGGTGCGGGGATCAGAGACGCAGTATTTC. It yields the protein CASRGVRGSETQYF.

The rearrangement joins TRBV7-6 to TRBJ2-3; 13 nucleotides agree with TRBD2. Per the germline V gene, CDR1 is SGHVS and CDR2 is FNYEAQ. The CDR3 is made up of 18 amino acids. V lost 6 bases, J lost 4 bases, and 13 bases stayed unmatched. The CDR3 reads CASSYGLAGAGRADTQYF. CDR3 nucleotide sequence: TGTGCCAGCAGTTACGGACTAGCGGGAGCAGGCAGGGCAGATACGCAGTATTTT.

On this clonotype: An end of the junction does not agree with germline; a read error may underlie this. The CDR3 coding sequence is TGTGCCAGCGGGGGGATCGGGGAGGGTGAGCCAGATACGCAGTATTTC. Translating gives CASGGIGEGEPDTQYF. V gene TRBV27 combines with J gene TRBJ2-3, with 7 bases identical to TRBD2. The CDR3 loop spans 16 amino acids. The germline V gene has CDR1 MNHEY and CDR2 SMNVEV (reference sequence).

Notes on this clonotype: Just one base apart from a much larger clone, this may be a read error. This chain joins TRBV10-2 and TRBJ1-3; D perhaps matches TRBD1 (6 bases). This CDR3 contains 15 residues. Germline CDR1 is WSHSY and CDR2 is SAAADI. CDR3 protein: CVSSATGSAGNTIYF. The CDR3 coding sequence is TGCGTCAGCAGTGCCACAGGGTCGGCTGGAAACACCATATATTTT.

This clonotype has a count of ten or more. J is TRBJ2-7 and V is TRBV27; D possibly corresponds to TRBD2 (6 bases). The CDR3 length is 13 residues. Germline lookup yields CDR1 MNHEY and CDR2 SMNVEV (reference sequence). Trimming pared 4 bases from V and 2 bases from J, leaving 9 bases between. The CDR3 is CASSSSGPYEQYF. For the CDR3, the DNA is TGTGCCAGCAGTTCCAGCGGGCCCTACGAGCAGTACTTC.

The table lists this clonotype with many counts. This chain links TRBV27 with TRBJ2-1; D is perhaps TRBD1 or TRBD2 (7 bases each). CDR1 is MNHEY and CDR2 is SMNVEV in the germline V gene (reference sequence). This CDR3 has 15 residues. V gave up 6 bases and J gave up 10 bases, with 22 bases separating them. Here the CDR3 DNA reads TGTGCCAGCAGGGGAGGGGGACAGCCTCGGAGGGAGCAGTTCTTC. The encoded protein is CASRGGGQPRREQFF.